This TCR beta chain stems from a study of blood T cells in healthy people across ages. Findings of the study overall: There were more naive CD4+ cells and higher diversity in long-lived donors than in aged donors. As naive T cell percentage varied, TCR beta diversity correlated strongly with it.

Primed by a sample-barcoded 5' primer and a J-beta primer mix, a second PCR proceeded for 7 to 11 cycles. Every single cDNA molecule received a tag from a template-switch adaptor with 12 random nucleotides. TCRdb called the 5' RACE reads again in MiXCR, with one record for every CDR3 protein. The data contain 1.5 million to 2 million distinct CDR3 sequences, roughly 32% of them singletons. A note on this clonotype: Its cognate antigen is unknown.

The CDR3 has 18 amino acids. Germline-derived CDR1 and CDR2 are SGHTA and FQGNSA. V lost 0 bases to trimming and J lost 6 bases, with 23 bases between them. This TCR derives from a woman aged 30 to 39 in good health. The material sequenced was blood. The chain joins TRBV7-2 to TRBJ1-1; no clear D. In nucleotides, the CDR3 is TGTGCCAGCAGCTTAGCTGCCGGTACATACCGCAAGGGTTCTGAAGCTTTCTTT. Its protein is CASSLAAGTYRKGSEAFF. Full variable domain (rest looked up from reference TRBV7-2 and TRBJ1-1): GAGVSQSPSNKVTEKGKDVELRCDPISGHTALYWYRQSLGQGLEFLIYFQGNSAPDKSGLPSDRFSAERTGGSVSTLTIQRTQQEDSAVYLCASSLAAGTYRKGSEAFFGQGTRLTVV.